This T cell receptor (beta chain) was captured by sequencing in a study of Ad26.COV2.S vaccination and SARS-CoV-2 variants. Treatment defined: roughly 18 received Ad26.COV2.S at low or high dose, single or two shots; five or six received placebo; per-sample allocation not given. Samples analyzed were those drawn on day 63 after the first vaccine or placebo injection. Study-wide points: Vaccinees and placebo recipients showed similar non-spike TCR breadth. Participants in the vaccine arm had higher spike-specific TCR breadth; placebo recipients had lower.

Assay used: immunoSEQ multiplex PCR; TCRdb lists only in-frame clones, some missing. The sample has approximately 300,000 clones, 70% to 90% seen once. The table lists this clone with a count of one. Its matching antigen is unknown. CDR1 and CDR2 from the germline V gene are LGHNT and FRNRAP. This CDR3 comprises 13 residues. The V and J ends lost 2 bases and 4 bases respectively, with 8 bases between them. The sequence was collected from a person aged 18-60 years who received the Ad26.COV2.S COVID-19 vaccine or a placebo. Here the sequenced sample was peripheral blood, taken in a trial of Ad26.COV2.S vaccine versus placebo. The chain carries TRBV12-5 and TRBJ1-1, with D unresolved. CDR3 region: CASGLSGGTEAFF. The DNA for the CDR3 is TGTGCTAGTGGTTTGAGTGGCGGCACTGAAGCTTTCTTT.